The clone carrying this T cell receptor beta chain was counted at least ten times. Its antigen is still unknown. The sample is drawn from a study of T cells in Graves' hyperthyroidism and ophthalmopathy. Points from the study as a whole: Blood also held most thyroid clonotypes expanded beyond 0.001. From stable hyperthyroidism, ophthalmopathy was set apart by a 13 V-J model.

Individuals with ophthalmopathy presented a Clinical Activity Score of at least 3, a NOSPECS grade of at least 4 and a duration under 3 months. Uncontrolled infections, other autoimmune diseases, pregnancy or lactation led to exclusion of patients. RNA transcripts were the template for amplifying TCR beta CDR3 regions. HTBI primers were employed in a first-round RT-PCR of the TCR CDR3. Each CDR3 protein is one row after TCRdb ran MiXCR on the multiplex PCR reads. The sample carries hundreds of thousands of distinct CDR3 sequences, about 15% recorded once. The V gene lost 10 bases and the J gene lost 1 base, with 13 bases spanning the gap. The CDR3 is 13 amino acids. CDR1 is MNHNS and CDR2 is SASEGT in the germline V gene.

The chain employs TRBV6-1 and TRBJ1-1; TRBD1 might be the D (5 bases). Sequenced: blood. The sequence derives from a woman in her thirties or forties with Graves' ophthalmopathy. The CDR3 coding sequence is TGTGCCACCCTCCGTCAGGGGAACACTGAAGCTTTCTTT. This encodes CATLRQGNTEAFF.